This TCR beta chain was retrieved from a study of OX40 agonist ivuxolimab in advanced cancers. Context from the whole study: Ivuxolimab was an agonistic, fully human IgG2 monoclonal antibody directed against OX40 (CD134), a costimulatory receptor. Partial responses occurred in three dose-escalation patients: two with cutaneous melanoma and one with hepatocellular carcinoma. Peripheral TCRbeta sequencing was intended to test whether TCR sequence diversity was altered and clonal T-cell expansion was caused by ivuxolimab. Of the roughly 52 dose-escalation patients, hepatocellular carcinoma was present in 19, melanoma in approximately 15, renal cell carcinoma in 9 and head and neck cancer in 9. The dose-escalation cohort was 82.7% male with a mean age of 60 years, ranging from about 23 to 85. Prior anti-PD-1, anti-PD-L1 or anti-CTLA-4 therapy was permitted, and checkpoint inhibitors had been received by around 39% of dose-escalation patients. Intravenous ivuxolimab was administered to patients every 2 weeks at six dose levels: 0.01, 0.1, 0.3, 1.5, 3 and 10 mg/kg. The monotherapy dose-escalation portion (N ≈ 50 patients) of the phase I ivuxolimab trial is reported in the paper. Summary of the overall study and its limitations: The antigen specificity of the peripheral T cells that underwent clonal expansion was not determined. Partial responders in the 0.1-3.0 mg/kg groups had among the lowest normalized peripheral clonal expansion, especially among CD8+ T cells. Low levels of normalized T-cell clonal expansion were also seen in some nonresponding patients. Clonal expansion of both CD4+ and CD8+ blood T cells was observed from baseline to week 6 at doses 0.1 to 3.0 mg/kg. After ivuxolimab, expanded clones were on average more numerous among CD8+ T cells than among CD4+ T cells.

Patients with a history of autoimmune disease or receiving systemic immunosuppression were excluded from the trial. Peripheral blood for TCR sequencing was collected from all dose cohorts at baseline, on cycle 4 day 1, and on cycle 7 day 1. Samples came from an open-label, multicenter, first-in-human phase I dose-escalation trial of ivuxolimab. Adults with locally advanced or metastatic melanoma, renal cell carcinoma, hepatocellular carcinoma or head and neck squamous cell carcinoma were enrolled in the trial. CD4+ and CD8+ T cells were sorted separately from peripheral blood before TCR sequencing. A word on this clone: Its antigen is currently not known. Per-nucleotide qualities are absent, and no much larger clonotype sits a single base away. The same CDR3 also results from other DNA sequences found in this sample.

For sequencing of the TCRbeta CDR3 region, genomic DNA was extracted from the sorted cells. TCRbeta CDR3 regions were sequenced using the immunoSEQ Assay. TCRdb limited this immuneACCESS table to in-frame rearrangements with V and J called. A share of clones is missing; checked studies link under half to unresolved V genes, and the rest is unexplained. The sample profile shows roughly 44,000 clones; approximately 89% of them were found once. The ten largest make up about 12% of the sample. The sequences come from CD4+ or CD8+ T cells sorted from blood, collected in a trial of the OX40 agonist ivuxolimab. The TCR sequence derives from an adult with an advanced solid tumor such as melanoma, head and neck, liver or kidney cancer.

CDR3 sequence: CASSDRGYGYTF. The nucleotide sequence is TGTGCCAGCAGCGACAGGGGATATGGCTACACCTTC. The V gene is TRBV9 and the J gene is TRBJ1-2, with TRBD1 identical over 7 junction bases. The germline V gene specifies SGDLS as CDR1 and YYNGEE as CDR2. Trimming leaves V shorter by 3 bases and J shorter by 5 bases, with the junction holding 1 base beyond the gene matches. The CDR3 starts with the cysteine, ends with the phenylalanine, and has 12 residues. This entry keeps only the CDR3 DNA: 36 bases, framed from base 1. The reference TRBV9 and TRBJ1-2 proteins fill in what lies around the CDR3, so the full variable domain reads DSGVTQTPKHLITATGQRVTLRCSPRSGDLSVYWYQQSLDQGLQFLIQYYNGEERAKGNILERFSAQQFPDLHSELNLSSLELGDSALYFCASSDRGYGYTFGSGTRLTVV.